Listed below are T cell receptor beta chains from one sample, sequenced in a study of T-cell memory formation after mild COVID-19. In TCRdb, the 5' RACE reads were re-called with MiXCR into one record per CDR3 protein. The table lists around 200,000 distinct CDR3 sequences, 16% of them singletons, with roughly 2.1% in the top ten. Sequences were obtained from PBMCs or a T cell subset sorted from them (not recorded which). The receptor source for this set is an adult woman who had mild COVID-19 (a few samples of this study predate the infection). Cell type and time point are not known. Both conserved end residues are part of each CDR3. The D gene is left open where the match is weak. Clone size, where shown, is once, few, many, or a class for clones that have expanded.

TRBJ2-1 NA TRBV20-1 NA TGCAGTGCTTACCCGGGAGTAAATTGGGACAATGAGCAGTTCTTC CSAYPGVNWDNEQFF
TRBJ2-1 many TRBV5-1 TRBD1 TGCGCCAGCAGCGGTGGGACAGGCAACAATGAGCAGTTCTTC CASSGGTGNNEQFF
TRBJ2-1 NA TRBV5-1 TRBD2 TGCGCCAGCAGAGATTCTAGCGGGTCCTACAATGAGCAGTTCTTC CASRDSSGSYNEQFF
TRBJ1-2 few TRBV7-2 NA TGTGCCAGCAGCTTAGACTTCGCGGCCACGAACTATGGCTACACCTTC CASSLDFAATNYGYTF
TRBJ1-3 few TRBV12-3/TRBV12-4 NA TGTGCCAGCAGCCCCGACTCTGGAAACACCATATATTTT CASSPDSGNTIYF
TRBJ1-1 NA TRBV6-5 NA TGTGCCAGCATTAGCAGGGGCGATTTGGGCACTGAAGCTTTCTTT CASISRGDLGTEAFF
TRBJ2-1 NA TRBV11-2 TRBD2 TGTGCCAGCAGCTCGCAACTAGCGGTCTCCTACAATGAGCAGTTCTTC CASSSQLAVSYNEQFF
TRBJ2-1 NA TRBV5-6 TRBD1 TGTGCCAGCAGCTCTATACAGGGGAGCTCCTACAATGAGCAGTTCTTC CASSSIQGSSYNEQFF
TRBJ2-6 NA TRBV4-1 NA TGCGCCAGCAGCCAAGATCCGGGAGGGGCCAACGTCCTGACTTTC CASSQDPGGANVLTF
TRBJ1-1 few TRBV3-1 NA TGTGCCAGCAGCCGGGACCGGAGGAACACTGAAGCTTTCTTT CASSRDRRNTEAFF
TRBJ1-5 few TRBV5-1 NA TGCGCCAGCAGCCCGGAGGTGGGCCAAGGACAGCCCCAGCATTTT CASSPEVGQGQPQHF
TRBJ1-6 NA TRBV6-5 NA TGTGCCAGTAGAGGGACGCTGGAACAGTCACCCCTCCACTTT CASRGTLEQSPLHF
TRBJ1-2 NA TRBV29-1 NA TGCAGCGTGACCAGAGGCTATGGCTACACCTTC CSVTRGYGYTF
TRBJ2-7 NA TRBV6-1 TRBD1 TGTGCCACCCAGGGGGCACTGGTCCGCGCCTACGAGCAGTACTTC CATQGALVRAYEQYF
TRBJ2-5 few TRBV7-2 NA TGTGCCAGCAGCTTAGAAGCGAACCAAGAGACCCAGTACTTC CASSLEANQETQYF
TRBJ2-1 NA TRBV12-3/TRBV12-4 NA TGTGCCAGCAGTCGCAGAGGGGTTGAGCAGTTCTTC CASSRRGVEQFF
TRBJ1-3 NA TRBV4-1 NA TGCGCCAGCAGCCAAGTCAGGGGTGACACCATATATTTT CASSQVRGDTIYF
TRBJ2-3 NA TRBV12-3/TRBV12-4 TRBD2 TGTGCCAGCAGTTTGTTAATAGCGGGAGGACCAGATACGCAGTATTTT CASSLLIAGGPDTQYF
TRBJ2-6 NA TRBV20-1 NA TGCAGTGCTAGACAGGGACCTGGGGCCAACGTCCTGACTTTC CSARQGPGANVLTF
TRBJ1-6 NA TRBV12-3/TRBV12-4 NA TGTGCCAGCAGATTGATTAATTCACCCCTCCACTTT CASRLINSPLHF
TRBJ2-3 few TRBV5-4 NA TGTGCCAGCAGCCCGACAGGTCCCGTTGGTACGCAGTATTTT CASSPTGPVGTQYF
TRBJ1-6 NA TRBV9 NA TGTGCCAGCAGCGTAGTAGGCTCCTATAATTCACCCCTCCACTTT CASSVVGSYNSPLHF
TRBJ2-1 NA TRBV5-1 NA TGCGCCAGCAGTTATTCAGGGTACAATGAGCAGTTCTTC CASSYSGYNEQFF
TRBJ2-4 NA TRBV5-1 NA TGCGCCAGCACCGAAATGGGGGACATTCAGTACTTC CASTEMGDIQYF